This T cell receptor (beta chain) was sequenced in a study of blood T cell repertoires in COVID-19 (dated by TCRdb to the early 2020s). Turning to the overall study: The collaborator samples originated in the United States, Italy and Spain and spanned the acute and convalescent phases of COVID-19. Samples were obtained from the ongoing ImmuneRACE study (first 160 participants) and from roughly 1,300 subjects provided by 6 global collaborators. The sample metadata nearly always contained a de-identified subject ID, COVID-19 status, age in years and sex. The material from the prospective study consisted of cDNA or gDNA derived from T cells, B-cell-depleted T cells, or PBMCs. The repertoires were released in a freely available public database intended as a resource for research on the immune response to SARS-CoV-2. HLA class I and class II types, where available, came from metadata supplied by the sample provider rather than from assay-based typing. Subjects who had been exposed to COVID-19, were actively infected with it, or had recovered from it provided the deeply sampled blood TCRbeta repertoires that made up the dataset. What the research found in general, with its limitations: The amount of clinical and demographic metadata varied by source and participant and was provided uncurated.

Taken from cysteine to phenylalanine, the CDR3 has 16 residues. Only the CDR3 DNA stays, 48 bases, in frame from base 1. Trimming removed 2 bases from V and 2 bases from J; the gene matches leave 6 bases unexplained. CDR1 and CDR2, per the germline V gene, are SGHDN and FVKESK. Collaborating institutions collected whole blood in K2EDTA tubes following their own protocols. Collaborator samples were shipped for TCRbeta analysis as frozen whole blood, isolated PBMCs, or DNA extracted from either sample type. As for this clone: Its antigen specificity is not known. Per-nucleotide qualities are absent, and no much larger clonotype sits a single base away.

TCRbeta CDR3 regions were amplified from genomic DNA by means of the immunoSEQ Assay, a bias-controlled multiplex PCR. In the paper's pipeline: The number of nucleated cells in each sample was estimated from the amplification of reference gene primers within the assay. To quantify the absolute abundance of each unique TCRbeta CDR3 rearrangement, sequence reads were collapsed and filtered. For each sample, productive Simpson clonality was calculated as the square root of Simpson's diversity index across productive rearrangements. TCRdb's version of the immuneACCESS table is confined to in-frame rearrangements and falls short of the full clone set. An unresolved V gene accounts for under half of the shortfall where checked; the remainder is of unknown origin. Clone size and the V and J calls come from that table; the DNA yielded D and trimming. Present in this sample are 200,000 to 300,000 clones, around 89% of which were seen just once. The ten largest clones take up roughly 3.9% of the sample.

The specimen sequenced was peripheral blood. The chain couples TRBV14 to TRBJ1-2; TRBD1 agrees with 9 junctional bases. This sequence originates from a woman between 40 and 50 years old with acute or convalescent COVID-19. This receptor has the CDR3 CASSQHEQGANYGYTF. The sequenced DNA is TGTGCCAGCAGCCAACATGAACAGGGGGCCAACTATGGCTACACCTTC.